Listed below are T cell receptor beta chains from one sample, sequenced in a study of blood T cell repertoires in COVID-19. TCRdb's table, derived via immunoSEQ multiplex PCR, lists solely in-frame clones and lacks some. The sample lists over 100,000 clones, 85% occurring once. Sequencing was carried out using peripheral blood. These receptors were obtained from a man older than 75 with acute or convalescent COVID-19. The CDR3 runs from the conserved cysteine through the conserved F or W. Each record gives: V gene, J gene, clone size, D gene, CDR3 DNA, CDR3 protein. A D gene is named only where the DNA matches it firmly. Not every row has a clone size; where given, it reads once, few, many or a size class.

V gene: TRBV19; J gene: TRBJ1-2; clone size: .; D gene: .; CDR3 DNA: TGTGCCAGTACCCAGACAGTAACCTATGGCTACACCTTC; CDR3 protein: CASTQTVTYGYTF
V gene: TRBV11-1; J gene: TRBJ2-7; clone size: .; D gene: TRBD2; CDR3 DNA: TGTGCCAGCAGCAGACTAGCGGGGGGGCAGTGGGAGCAGTACTTC; CDR3 protein: CASSRLAGGQWEQYF
V gene: TRBV18; J gene: TRBJ2-7; clone size: .; D gene: TRBD2; CDR3 DNA: TGTGCCAGCTCAGCCGGGACTAGCGGGAGGGAAGGGGAGCAGTACTTC; CDR3 protein: CASSAGTSGREGEQYF
V gene: TRBV2; J gene: TRBJ2-1; clone size: .; D gene: TRBD1; CDR3 DNA: TGTGCCAGCGCTAAGTGGGTGGGACAGGGGACGAACAATGAGCAGTTCTTC; CDR3 protein: CASAKWVGQGTNNEQFF
V gene: TRBV20-1; J gene: TRBJ1-5; clone size: .; D gene: .; CDR3 DNA: TGCAGTGCTAGTCGGGGGGATAGCAATCAGCCCCAGCATTTT; CDR3 protein: CSASRGDSNQPQHF
V gene: TRBV6-5; J gene: TRBJ1-2; clone size: .; D gene: TRBD1; CDR3 DNA: TGTGCCAGCAGTTACTCAGGGACAGGGGAGGGGTATGGCTACACCTTC; CDR3 protein: CASSYSGTGEGYGYTF
V gene: TRBV9; J gene: TRBJ1-1; clone size: .; D gene: .; CDR3 DNA: TGTGCCAGCAGCGTAGACAGGGCGGACTACACTGAAGCTTTCTTT; CDR3 protein: CASSVDRADYTEAFF
V gene: TRBV3-1/TRBV3-2; J gene: TRBJ2-6; clone size: .; D gene: .; CDR3 DNA: TGTGCCAGCAGCCAAATCGGTTCTGGGGCCAACGTCCTGACTTTC; CDR3 protein: CASSQIGSGANVLTF
V gene: TRBV28; J gene: TRBJ2-7; clone size: .; D gene: TRBD2; CDR3 DNA: TGTGCCGGCAGCGGCGGGAGTTCGCACGAGCAGTACTTC; CDR3 protein: CAGSGGSSHEQYF
V gene: TRBV29-1; J gene: TRBJ2-7; clone size: .; D gene: .; CDR3 DNA: TGCAGCGTTGTACAGATCGACCTCGGCGAGCAGTACTTC; CDR3 protein: CSVVQIDLGEQYF
V gene: TRBV15; J gene: TRBJ2-5; clone size: few; D gene: .; CDR3 DNA: TGTGCCACCAGCAGAGGAGGTGGAGAGACCCAGTACTTC; CDR3 protein: CATSRGGGETQYF
V gene: TRBV6-2/TRBV6-3; J gene: TRBJ1-1; clone size: .; D gene: TRBD1; CDR3 DNA: TGTGCCAGCAGTTACAGAGGACAGGGGCGAATGAACACTGAAGCTTTCTTT; CDR3 protein: CASSYRGQGRMNTEAFF
V gene: TRBV15; J gene: TRBJ1-3; clone size: .; D gene: .; CDR3 DNA: TGTGCCACCAGCAGAGGGGGGACTTACTCTGGAAACACCATATATTTT; CDR3 protein: CATSRGGTYSGNTIYF
V gene: TRBV7-2; J gene: TRBJ2-2; clone size: once; D gene: .; CDR3 DNA: TGTGCCAGCAGCTTAGCAACCTTCGGCACCGGGGAGCTGTTTTTT; CDR3 protein: CASSLATFGTGELFF
V gene: TRBV28; J gene: TRBJ2-7; clone size: .; D gene: TRBD1; CDR3 DNA: TGTGCCAGCAGTTCTCGCGGGACAGGACAATACGAGCAGTACTTC; CDR3 protein: CASSSRGTGQYEQYF
V gene: TRBV6-1; J gene: TRBJ1-6; clone size: .; D gene: .; CDR3 DNA: TGTGCCAGCAGTGAAGCGGCAGGGACCTATAATTCACCCCTCCACTTT; CDR3 protein: CASSEAAGTYNSPLHF
V gene: TRBV9; J gene: TRBJ1-1; clone size: .; D gene: .; CDR3 DNA: TGTGCCAGCTCATCCACCGGGACAATCGTTGCGGGAGACACTGAAGCTTTCTTT; CDR3 protein: CASSSTGTIVAGDTEAFF
V gene: TRBV28; J gene: TRBJ1-1; clone size: .; D gene: TRBD1; CDR3 DNA: TGTGCCAGCAGTCCGACAGGGAAAACTGAAGCTTTCTTT; CDR3 protein: CASSPTGKTEAFF
V gene: TRBV7-3; J gene: TRBJ2-3; clone size: once; D gene: .; CDR3 DNA: TGTGCCAGCAGCTTATTAGCGGGCACAGATACGCAGTATTTT; CDR3 protein: CASSLLAGTDTQYF
V gene: TRBV6-4; J gene: TRBJ1-6; clone size: .; D gene: .; CDR3 DNA: TGTGCCAGCAGTGAGGGGCTGTCGAATTCACCCCTCCACTTT; CDR3 protein: CASSEGLSNSPLHF
V gene: TRBV11-2; J gene: TRBJ2-1; clone size: .; D gene: .; CDR3 DNA: TGTGCCAGCAGCTTAGAAGGCGGGACGAGCTACAATGAGCAGTTCTTC; CDR3 protein: CASSLEGGTSYNEQFF
V gene: TRBV9; J gene: TRBJ1-1; clone size: .; D gene: TRBD1; CDR3 DNA: TGTGCCAGCAGCGTAGAGACAGGGGGCTTGGTCACTGAAGCTTTCTTT; CDR3 protein: CASSVETGGLVTEAFF
V gene: TRBV7-9; J gene: TRBJ2-7; clone size: .; D gene: .; CDR3 DNA: TGTGCCAGCACTCTCCAGGGTTTCTCCTACGAGCAGTACTTC; CDR3 protein: CASTLQGFSYEQYF
V gene: TRBV9; J gene: TRBJ2-6; clone size: .; D gene: TRBD1; CDR3 DNA: TGTGCCAGCAGCGTTGAGGACAGGATACCCTCTGGGGCCAACGTCCTGACTTTC; CDR3 protein: CASSVEDRIPSGANVLTF
V gene: TRBV7-9; J gene: TRBJ1-5; clone size: .; D gene: TRBD1; CDR3 DNA: TGTGCCAGCAGCTTACTTCTGGGACAGGACAATCAGCCCCAGCATTTT; CDR3 protein: CASSLLLGQDNQPQHF
V gene: TRBV10-3; J gene: TRBJ1-2; clone size: once; D gene: .; CDR3 DNA: TGTGCCATCACTGTCACAGGGTTAGATGGCTACACCTTC; CDR3 protein: CAITVTGLDGYTF